The subject of this entry is one TCR beta chain. V shed 11 bases, J shed 2 bases, and the junction held 5 bases outside the gene matches. The CDR3 has 12 residues. Germline V lookup: CDR1 MDHEN, CDR2 SYDVKM. This sample was taken from a study of blood T cell repertoires in COVID-19. TCRdb's copy holds only in-frame clones and misses some; the assay was immunoSEQ multiplex PCR. The profile shows roughly 62,000 clones, approximately 92% of them singletons. This sequence was found in a human donor in a cohort sampled during active COVID-19. The sample was peripheral blood. The chain recombines TRBV28 with TRBJ1-2, with 7 bases fitting TRBD1. CDR3 nucleotides: TGTGCCGCTAGGGGGCCAAACTATGGCTACACCTTC. Translated: CAARGPNYGYTF.